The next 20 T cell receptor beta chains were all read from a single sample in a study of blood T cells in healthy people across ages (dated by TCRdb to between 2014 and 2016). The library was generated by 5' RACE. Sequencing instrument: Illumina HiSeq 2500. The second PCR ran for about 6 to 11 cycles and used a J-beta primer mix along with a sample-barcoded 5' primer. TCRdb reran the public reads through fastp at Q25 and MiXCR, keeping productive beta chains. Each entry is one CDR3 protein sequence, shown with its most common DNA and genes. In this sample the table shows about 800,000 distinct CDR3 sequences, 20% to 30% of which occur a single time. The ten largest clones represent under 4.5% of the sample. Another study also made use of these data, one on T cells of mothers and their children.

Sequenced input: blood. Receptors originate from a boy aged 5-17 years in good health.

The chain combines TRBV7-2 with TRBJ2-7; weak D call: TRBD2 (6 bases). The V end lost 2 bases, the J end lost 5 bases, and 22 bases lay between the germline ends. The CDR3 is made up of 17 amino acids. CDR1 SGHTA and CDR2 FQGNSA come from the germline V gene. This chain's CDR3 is CASSLRFVAEGVDEQYF. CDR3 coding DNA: TGTGCCAGCAGCTTAAGATTTGTGGCGGAGGGAGTCGACGAGCAGTACTTC.

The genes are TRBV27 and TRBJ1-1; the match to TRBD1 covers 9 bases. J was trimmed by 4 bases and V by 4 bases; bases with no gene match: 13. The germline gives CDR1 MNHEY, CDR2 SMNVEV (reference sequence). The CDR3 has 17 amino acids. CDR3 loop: CASSSGTGYMFGTEAFF. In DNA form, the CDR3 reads TGTGCCAGCAGTTCCGGGACAGGGTATATGTTTGGCACTGAAGCTTTCTTT.

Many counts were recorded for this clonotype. The CDR3 sequence is CASSLAPSSSYNEQFF. The CDR3 bases are TGCGCCAGCAGCTTGGCCCCTTCGAGCTCCTACAATGAGCAGTTCTTC. The chain is built from TRBV5-1 and TRBJ2-1; no reliable D call. The germline V and J ends were trimmed by 0 bases and 0 bases, with 10 bases remaining between them. This CDR3 comprises 16 residues. Germline V gene lookup returns CDR1 SGHRS and CDR2 YFSETQ.

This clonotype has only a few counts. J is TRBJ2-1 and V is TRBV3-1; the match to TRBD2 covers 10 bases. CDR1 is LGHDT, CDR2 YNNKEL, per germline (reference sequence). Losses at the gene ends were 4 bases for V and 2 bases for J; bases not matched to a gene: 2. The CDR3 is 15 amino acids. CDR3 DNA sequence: TGTGCCAGCAGCCGAAGCGGGAGGGCCTACAATGAGCAGTTCTTC. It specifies CASSRSGRAYNEQFF.

The CDR3 here is CASSLVGWRMNTEAFF. The CDR3 nucleotides are TGTGCCAGCAGCTTAGTAGGTTGGAGGATGAACACTGAAGCTTTCTTT. The chain has TRBV7-9 and TRBJ1-1; D unclear. Germline CDR1 reads SEHNR; CDR2 reads FQNEAQ (reference sequence). V lost 1 base, J lost 0 bases, and 12 bases lay in between. The CDR3 is 16 amino acids. The full variable domain, rest sourced from reference TRBV7-9 and TRBJ1-1, is DTGVSQNPRHKITKRGQNVTFRCDPISEHNRLYWYRQTLGQGPEFLTYFQNEAQLEKSRLLSDRFSAERPKGSFSTLEIQRTEQGDSAMYLCASSLVGWRMNTEAFFGQGTRLTVV.

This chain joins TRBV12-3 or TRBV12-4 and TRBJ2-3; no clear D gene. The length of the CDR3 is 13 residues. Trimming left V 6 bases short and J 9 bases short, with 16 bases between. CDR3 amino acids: CASRSTLVETQYF. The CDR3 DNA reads TGTGCCAGCAGGTCAACGTTAGTGGAAACGCAGTATTTT.

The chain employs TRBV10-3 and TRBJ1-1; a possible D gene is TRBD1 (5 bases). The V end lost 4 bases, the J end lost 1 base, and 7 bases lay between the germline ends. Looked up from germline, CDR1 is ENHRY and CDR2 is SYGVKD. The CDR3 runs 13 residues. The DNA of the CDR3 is TGTGCCATCAGTGGGGGGGAGAACACTGAAGCTTTCTTT. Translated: CAISGGENTEAFF.

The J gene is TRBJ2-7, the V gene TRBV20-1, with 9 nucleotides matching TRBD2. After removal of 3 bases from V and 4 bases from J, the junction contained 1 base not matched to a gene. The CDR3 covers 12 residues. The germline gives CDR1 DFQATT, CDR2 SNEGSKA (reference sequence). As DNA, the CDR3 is TGCAGTGCTAGTACTAGCGGGTACGAGCAGTACTTC. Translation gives CSASTSGYEQYF.

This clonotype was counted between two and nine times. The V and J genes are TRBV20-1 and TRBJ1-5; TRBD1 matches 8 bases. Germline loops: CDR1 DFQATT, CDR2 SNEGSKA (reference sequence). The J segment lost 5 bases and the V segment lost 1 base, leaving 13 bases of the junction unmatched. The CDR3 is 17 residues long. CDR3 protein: CSARGWTGHAGDQPQHF. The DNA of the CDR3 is TGCAGTGCTAGAGGTTGGACAGGGCACGCGGGAGATCAGCCCCAGCATTTT.

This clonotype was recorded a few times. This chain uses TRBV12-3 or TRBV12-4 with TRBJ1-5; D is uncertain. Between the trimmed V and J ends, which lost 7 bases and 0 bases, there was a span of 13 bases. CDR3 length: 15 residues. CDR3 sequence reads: CASTHRGISNQPQHF. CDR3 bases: TGTGCCAGCACCCACCGAGGGATTAGCAATCAGCCCCAGCATTTT.

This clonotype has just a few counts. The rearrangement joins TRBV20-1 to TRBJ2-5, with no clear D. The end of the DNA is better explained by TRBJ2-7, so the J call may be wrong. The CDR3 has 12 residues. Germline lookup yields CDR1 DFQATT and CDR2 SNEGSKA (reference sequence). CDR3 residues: CSADPRSDEQYF. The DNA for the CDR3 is TGCAGTGCTGACCCGAGGTCGGACGAGCAGTACTTC.

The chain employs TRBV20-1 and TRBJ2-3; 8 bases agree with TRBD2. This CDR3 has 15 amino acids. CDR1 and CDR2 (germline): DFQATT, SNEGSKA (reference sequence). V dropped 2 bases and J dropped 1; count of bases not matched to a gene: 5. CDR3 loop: CSARKSGSGTDTQYF. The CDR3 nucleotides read TGCAGTGCTAGAAAAAGCGGGAGTGGCACAGATACGCAGTATTTT.

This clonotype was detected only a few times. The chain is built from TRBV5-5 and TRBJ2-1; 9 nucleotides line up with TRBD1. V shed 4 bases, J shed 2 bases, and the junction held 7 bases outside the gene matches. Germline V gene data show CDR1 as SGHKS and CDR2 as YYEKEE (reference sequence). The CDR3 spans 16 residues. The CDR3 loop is CASSGGTGGAYNEQFF. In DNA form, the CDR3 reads TGTGCCAGCAGCGGTGGTACAGGGGGCGCCTACAATGAGCAGTTCTTC.

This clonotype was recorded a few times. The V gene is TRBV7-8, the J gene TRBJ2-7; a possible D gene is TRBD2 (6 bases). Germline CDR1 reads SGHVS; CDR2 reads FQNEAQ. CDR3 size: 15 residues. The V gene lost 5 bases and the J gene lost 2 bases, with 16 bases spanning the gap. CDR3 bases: TGTGCCAGCAGCCCGTACGGGGGTTCTGCCTACGAGCAGTACTTC. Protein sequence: CASSPYGGSAYEQYF.

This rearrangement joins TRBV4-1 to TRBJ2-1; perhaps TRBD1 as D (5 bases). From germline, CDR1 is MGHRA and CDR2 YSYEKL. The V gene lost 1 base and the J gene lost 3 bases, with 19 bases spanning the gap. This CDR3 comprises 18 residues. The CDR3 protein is CASSQGRARQTNYNEQFF. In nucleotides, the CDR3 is TGCGCCAGCAGCCAAGGTCGTGCACGACAGACGAACTACAATGAGCAGTTCTTC.

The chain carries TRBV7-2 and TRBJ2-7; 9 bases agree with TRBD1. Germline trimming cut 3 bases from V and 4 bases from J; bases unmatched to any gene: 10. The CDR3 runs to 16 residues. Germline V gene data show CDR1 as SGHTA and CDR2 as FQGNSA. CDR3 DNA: TGTGCCAGCAGCTTGGCTAGTACAGGGGGCATGTACGAGCAGTACTTC. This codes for CASSLASTGGMYEQYF. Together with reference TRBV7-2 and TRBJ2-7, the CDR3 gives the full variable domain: GAGVSQSPSNKVTEKGKDVELRCDPISGHTALYWYRQSLGQGLEFLIYFQGNSAPDKSGLPSDRFSAERTGGSVSTLTIQRTQQEDSAVYLCASSLASTGGMYEQYFGPGTRLTVT.

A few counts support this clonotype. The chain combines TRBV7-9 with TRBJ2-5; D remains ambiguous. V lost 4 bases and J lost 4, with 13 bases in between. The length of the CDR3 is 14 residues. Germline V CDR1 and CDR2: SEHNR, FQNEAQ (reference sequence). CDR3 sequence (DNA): TGTGCCAGCAGCTCCGTCCCTAGGTCAGAGACCCAGTACTTC. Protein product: CASSSVPRSETQYF.

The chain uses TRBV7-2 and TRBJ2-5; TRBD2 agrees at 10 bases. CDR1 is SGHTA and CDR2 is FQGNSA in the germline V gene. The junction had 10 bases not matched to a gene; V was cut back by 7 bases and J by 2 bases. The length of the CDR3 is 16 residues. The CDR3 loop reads CASTSLAGGWQETQYF. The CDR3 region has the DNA TGTGCCAGCACCTCATTAGCGGGAGGTTGGCAAGAGACCCAGTACTTC.

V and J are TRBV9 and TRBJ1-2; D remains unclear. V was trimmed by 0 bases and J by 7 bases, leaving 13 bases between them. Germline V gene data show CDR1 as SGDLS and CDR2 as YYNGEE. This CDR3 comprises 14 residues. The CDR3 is CASSVAPSPGGYTF. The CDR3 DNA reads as TGTGCCAGCAGCGTAGCTCCCAGCCCGGGTGGCTACACCTTC.

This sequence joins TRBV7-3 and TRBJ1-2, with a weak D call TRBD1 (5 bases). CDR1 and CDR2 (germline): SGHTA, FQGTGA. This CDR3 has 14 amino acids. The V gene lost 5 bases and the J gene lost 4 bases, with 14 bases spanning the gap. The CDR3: CASSATPGVYGYTF. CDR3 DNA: TGTGCCAGCAGCGCTACCCCGGGGGTCTATGGCTACACCTTC.